The sequence of this T cell receptor beta chain was determined in a study of glioma-infiltrating T cells after dendritic cell vaccination. Whole-study context: Glioblastoma patients came from Phase I and II dendritic cell vaccination trials.

As to time point: after dendritic cell vaccination, including at tumor progression/relapse. Looked up from germline, CDR1 is KGHSH and CDR2 is LQKENI. The CDR3 has 14 amino acids. V gave up 3 bases and J gave up 4 bases; unmatched junction bases: 6. Measured with immunoSEQ multiplex PCR; TCRdb has only the in-frame clones, and not every one. The sample lists 55,000 to 75,000 clones; just under 85% were seen once. The material sequenced was blood, taken after dendritic cell vaccination. J is TRBJ2-7 and V is TRBV18, with 7 bases that match TRBD1. This TCR derives from a human donor with glioblastoma. In nucleotides, the CDR3 is TGTGCCAGCTCACCCCGACAGGGCTCTTACGAGCAGTACTTC. Translating it yields CASSPRQGSYEQYF.